This TCR beta chain came from a study of cytomegalovirus exposure and HLA in healthy donors. The CDR3 covers 14 residues. CDR1 is SEHNR, CDR2 FQNEAQ, per germline (reference sequence). J was trimmed by 0 bases and V by 8 bases; bases with no gene match: 6. PCR used 60 Vbeta primers and 13 Jbeta primers. Sequencing used immunoSEQ multiplex PCR; TCRdb keeps in-frame clones, though not all of them. This repertoire shows 150,000 to 200,000 clones, about 87% found once; its top ten account for approximately 1.9%. The genes are TRBV7-9 and TRBJ2-7, with 8 positions matching TRBD1. Sequenced material: PBMCs. The sequence was obtained from a woman under 30 in good health and CMV-seronegative. The CDR3 DNA sequence: TGTGCCAGCGTACCCGGGACAGGCTCCTACGAGCAGTACTTC. It encodes CASVPGTGSYEQYF.